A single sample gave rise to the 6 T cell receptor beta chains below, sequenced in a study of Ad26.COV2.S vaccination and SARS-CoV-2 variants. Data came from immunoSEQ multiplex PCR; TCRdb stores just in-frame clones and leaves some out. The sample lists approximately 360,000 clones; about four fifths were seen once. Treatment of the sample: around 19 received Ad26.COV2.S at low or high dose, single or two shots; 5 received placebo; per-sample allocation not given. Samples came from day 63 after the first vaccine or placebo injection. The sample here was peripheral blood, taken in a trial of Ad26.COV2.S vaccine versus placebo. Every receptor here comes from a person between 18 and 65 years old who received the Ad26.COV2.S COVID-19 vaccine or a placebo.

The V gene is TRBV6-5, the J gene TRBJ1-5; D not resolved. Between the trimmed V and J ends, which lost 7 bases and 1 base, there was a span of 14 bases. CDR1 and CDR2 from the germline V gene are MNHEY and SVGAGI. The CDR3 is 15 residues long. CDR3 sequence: CASKMERWSNQPQHF. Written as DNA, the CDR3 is TGTGCCAGCAAAATGGAGCGGTGGAGCAATCAGCCCCAGCATTTT.

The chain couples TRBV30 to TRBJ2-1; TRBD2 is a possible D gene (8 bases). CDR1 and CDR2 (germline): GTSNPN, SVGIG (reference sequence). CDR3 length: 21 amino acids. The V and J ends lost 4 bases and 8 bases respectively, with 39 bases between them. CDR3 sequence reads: CAWITRRGQGGLAGNFYEQFF. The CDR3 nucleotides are TGTGCCTGGATAACCAGGCGAGGGCAGGGGGGTCTAGCGGGCAATTTCTATGAGCAGTTCTTC. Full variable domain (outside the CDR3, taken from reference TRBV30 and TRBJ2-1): SQTIHQWPATLVQPVGSPLSLECTVEGTSNPNLYWYRQAAGRGLQLLFYSVGIGQISSEVPQNLSASRPQDRQFILSSKKLLLSDSGFYLCAWITRRGQGGLAGNFYEQFFGPGTRLTVL.

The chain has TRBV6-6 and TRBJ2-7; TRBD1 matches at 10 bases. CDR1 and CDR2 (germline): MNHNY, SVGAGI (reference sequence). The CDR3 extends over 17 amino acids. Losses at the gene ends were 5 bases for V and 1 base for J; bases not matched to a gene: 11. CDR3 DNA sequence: TGTGCCAGCAGTCACCAGGAGGGACAGGGGTGGTCCTACGAGCAGTACTTC. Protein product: CASSHQEGQGWSYEQYF.

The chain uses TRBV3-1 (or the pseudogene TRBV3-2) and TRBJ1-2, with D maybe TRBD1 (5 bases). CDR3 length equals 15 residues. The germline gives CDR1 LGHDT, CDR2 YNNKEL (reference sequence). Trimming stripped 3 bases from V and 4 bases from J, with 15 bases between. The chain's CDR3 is CASSHGTADSYGYTF. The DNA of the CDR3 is TGTGCCAGCAGCCACGGGACCGCAGACAGCTATGGCTACACCTTC.

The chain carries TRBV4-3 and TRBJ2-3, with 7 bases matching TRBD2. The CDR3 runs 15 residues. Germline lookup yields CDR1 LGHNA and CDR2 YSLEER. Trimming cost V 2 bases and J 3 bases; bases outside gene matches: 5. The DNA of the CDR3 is TGCGCCAGCAGCCAACTCCAAGCGGGGACAGATACGCAGTATTTT. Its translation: CASSQLQAGTDTQYF.

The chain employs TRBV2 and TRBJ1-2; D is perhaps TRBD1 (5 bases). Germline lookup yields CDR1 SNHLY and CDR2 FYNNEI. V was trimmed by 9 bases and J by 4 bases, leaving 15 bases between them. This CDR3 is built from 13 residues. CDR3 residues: CARGEDVFYGYTF. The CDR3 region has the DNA TGTGCCAGAGGGGAAGATGTTTTCTATGGCTACACCTTC.